This T cell receptor (beta chain) was profiled in a study of blood T cell repertoires in COVID-19. About the study: The cDNA or gDNA used as material had been derived from T cells, B-cell-depleted T cells, or PBMCs.

Sequenced by immunoSEQ multiplex PCR; TCRdb stores in-frame clones only, minus some. The sample has about 260,000 clones; about 88% are singletons. Trimming removed 2 bases at V and 3 bases at J, with 8 bases between. The CDR3 loop spans 14 amino acids. Per the germline V gene, CDR1 is KGHSH and CDR2 is LQKENI. To note about this clone: Other nucleotide sequences from this sample produce the same CDR3.

Sample: peripheral blood. J is TRBJ1-3 and V is TRBV18; possibly TRBD1 for D (5 bases). This clonotype was sampled from a man aged 55-75 years who had recovered from COVID-19. CDR3 loop: CASSPGADGNTIYF. CDR3 nucleotides: TGTGCCAGCTCACCAGGGGCCGATGGAAACACCATATATTTT.